These 7 T cell receptor beta chains were sequenced from one sample in a study of T cells in Graves' hyperthyroidism and ophthalmopathy. Amplified regions were TCR beta CDR3 sequences from RNA transcripts. TCR CDR3 regions were first amplified by RT-PCR with HTBI primers. In TCRdb, the multiplex PCR reads were re-called with MiXCR into one record per CDR3 protein. Of about 760,000 distinct CDR3 sequences listed, around a third are singletons. Input material: blood. The receptors here all came from a woman aged 35 to 49 with Graves' hyperthyroidism.

The rearrangement links TRBV10-3 to TRBJ1-1, with D possibly being TRBD1 (6 bases). The CDR3 has 14 amino acids. The V and J ends lost 8 bases and 6 bases respectively, with 19 bases between them. Germline V gene data show CDR1 as ENHRY and CDR2 as SYGVKD. CDR3 region: CAIGGGGTRAEAFF. The CDR3 coding sequence is TGTGCCATCGGTGGAGGGGGGACAAGGGCTGAAGCTTTCTTT.

V and J are TRBV7-2 and TRBJ2-5; 9 positions match TRBD1. The germline CDR1 and CDR2 sequences are SGHTA and FQGNSA. Losses at the gene ends were 4 bases for V and 3 bases for J; bases not matched to a gene: 6. The CDR3 is 15 amino acids. The chain's CDR3 is CASSYPGQGKETQYF. The CDR3 DNA follows: TGTGCCAGCAGCTACCCGGGACAGGGAAAAGAGACCCAGTACTTC.

At least ten counts were recorded for this clonotype. This sequence joins TRBV25-1 and TRBJ2-5; D gene unclear. V shed 3 bases and J shed 2 bases, with 10 bases lying between them. The CDR3 has 14 residues. Germline CDR1 and CDR2: MGHDK and SYGVNS. The CDR3 sequence is CASSEKMGQETQYF. DNA for the CDR3: TGTGCCAGCAGTGAGAAGATGGGGCAAGAGACCCAGTACTTC.

This clonotype was counted between two and nine times. The chain is built from TRBV4-3 and TRBJ1-1; weak D call: TRBD1 (6 bases). There are 14 residues in the CDR3. Germline V CDR1 and CDR2: LGHNA, YSLEER. V lost 3 bases to trimming and J lost 5 bases, with 13 bases between them. The CDR3 DNA follows: TGCGCCAGCAGCCAGTCAGGGGAGGAAACTGAAGCTTTCTTT. Amino acid sequence: CASSQSGEETEAFF.

In the case of this clonotype: This clone may be a read error of a much larger clone one base away. The conserved phenylalanine or tryptophan normally closing the CDR3 is absent here, so this likely arose from a read error. J is TRBJ2-5 and V is TRBV10-3, with 9 nucleotides matching TRBD2. The V and J ends lost 7 bases and 1 base, in that order; junction bases with no gene match: 7. CDR1 is ENHRY, CDR2 SYGVKD, per germline. There are 15 residues in the CDR3. CDR3: CAIKPNSGSQETQYL. CDR3 DNA: TGTGCCATCAAACCAAATAGCGGGAGCCAAGAGACCCAGTACCTC.

This clonotype showed up just a few times. This chain connects TRBV4-3 to TRBJ1-2; D remains unclear. Between the trimmed V and J ends, which lost 0 bases and 6 bases, there was a span of 14 bases. Germline V gene data show CDR1 as LGHNA and CDR2 as YSLEER. This CDR3 spans 15 amino acids. The CDR3 is CASSQDSKRWHGYTF. CDR3 nucleotide sequence: TGCGCCAGCAGCCAAGACTCCAAGCGGTGGCATGGCTACACCTTC.

This clonotype occurred a few times. The rearrangement links TRBV7-8 to TRBJ2-2; D may correspond to TRBD1 or TRBD2 (5 bases each). This CDR3 has 17 amino acids. The V gene lost 4 bases and the J gene lost 4 bases, with 19 bases spanning the gap. CDR1 SGHVS and CDR2 FQNEAQ come from the germline V gene. The CDR3 DNA is TGTGCCAGCAGCTCCCCACAGGACTTGAGGTCCACCGGGGAGCTGTTTTTT. This sequence encodes CASSSPQDLRSTGELFF.